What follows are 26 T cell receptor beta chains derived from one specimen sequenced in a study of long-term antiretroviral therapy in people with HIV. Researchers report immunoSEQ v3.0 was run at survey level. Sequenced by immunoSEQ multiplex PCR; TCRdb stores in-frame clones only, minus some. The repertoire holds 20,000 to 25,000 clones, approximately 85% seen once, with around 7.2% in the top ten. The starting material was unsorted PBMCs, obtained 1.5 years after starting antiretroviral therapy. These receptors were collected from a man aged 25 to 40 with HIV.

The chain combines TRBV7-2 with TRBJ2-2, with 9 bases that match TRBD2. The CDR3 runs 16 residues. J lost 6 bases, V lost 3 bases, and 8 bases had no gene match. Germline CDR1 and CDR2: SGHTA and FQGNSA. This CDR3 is CASSFHSGGRSGELFF. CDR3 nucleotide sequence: TGTGCCAGCAGCTTTCACAGCGGGGGGCGGTCCGGGGAGCTGTTTTTT.

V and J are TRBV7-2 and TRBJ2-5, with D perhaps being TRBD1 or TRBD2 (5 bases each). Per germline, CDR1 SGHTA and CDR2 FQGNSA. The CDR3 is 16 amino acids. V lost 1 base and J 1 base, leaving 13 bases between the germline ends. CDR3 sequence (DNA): TGTGCCAGCAGCTTAGTGGGGACGTCGGGCCAAGAGACCCAGTACTTC. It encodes CASSLVGTSGQETQYF.

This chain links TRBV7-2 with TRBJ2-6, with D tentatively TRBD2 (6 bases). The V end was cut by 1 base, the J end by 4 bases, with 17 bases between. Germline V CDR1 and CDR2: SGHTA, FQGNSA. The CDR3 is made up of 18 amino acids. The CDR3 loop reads CASSLGRRGSGGANVLTF. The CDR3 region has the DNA TGTGCCAGCAGCTTAGGGCGGAGGGGATCGGGAGGGGCCAACGTCCTGACTTTC.

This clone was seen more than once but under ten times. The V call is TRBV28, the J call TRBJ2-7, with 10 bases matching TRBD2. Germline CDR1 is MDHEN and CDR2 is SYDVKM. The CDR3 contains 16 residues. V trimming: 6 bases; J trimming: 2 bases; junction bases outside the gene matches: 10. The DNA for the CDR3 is TGTGCCAGCAGCCTTGCGAGACTAGCGGGTCCCTACGAGCAGTACTTC. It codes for CASSLARLAGPYEQYF.

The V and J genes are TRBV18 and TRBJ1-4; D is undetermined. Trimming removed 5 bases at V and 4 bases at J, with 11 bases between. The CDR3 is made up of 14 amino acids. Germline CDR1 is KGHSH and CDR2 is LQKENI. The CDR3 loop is CASSINRINEKLFF. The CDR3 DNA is TGTGCCAGCTCAATCAATAGAATTAATGAAAAACTGTTTTTT.

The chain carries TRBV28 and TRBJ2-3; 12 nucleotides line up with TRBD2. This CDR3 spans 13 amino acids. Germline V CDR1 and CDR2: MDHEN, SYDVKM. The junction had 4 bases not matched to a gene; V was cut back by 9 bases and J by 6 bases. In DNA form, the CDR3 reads TGTGCCAGTATGACTAGCGGGAGTGATACGCAGTATTTT. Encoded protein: CASMTSGSDTQYF.

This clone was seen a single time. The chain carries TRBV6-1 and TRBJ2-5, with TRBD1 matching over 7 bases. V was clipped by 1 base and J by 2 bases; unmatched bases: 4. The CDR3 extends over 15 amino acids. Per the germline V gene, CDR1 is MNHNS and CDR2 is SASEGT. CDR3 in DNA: TGTGCCAGCAGTGAAGGAGGGACAGTTCAAGAGACCCAGTACTTC. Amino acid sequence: CASSEGGTVQETQYF.

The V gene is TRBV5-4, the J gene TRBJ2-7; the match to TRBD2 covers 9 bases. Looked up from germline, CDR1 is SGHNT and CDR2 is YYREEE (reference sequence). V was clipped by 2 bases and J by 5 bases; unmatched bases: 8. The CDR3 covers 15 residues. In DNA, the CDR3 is TGTGCCAGCAGCTTCGTCGCGGGGGGGCCGCACGAGCAGTACTTC. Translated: CASSFVAGGPHEQYF. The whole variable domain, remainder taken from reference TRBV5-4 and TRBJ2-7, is ETGVTQSPTHLIKTRGQQVTLRCSSQSGHNTVSWYQQALGQGPQFIFQYYREEENGRGNFPPRFSGLQFPNYSSELNVNALELDDSALYLCASSFVAGGPHEQYFGPGTRLTVT.

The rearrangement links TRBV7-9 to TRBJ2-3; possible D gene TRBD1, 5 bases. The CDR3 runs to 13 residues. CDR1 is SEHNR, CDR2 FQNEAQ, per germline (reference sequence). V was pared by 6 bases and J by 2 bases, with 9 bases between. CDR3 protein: CASRVGVTDTQYF. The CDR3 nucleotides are TGTGCCAGCAGGGTAGGGGTCACAGATACGCAGTATTTT.

The CDR3 region has the DNA TGCGCCAGCAGCCAAGATTGGGGGGGGCCGTTCTTC. It is translated as CASSQDWGGPFF. The chain has TRBV4-1 and TRBJ2-1; possibly TRBD2 for D (7 bases). Germline values: CDR1 MGHRA, CDR2 YSYEKL. V lost 0 bases and J 15 bases, leaving 12 bases between the germline ends. The CDR3 sequence is 12 residues long.

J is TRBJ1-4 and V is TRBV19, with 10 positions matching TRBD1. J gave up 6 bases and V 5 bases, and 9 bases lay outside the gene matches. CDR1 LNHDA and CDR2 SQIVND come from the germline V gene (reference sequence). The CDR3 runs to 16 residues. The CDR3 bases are TGTGCCAGTAGTCCGTCGCGGGGGACAGGGGATGAAAAACTGTTTTTT. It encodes CASSPSRGTGDEKLFF.

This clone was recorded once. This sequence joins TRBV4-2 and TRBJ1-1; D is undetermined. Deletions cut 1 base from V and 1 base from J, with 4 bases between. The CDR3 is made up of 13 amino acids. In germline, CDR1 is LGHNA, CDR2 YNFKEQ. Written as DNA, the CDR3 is TGTGCCAGCAGCCAAGTAAAGAACACTGAAGCTTTCTTT. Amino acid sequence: CASSQVKNTEAFF.

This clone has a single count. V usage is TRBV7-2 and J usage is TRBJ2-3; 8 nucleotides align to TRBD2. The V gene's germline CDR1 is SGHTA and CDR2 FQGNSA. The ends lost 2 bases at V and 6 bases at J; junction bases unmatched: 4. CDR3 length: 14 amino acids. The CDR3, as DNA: TGTGCCAGCAGCTTAAGCGGGGGAGATGATACGCAGTATTTT. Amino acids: CASSLSGGDDTQYF.

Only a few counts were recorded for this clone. The CDR3, as DNA: TGTGCCAGCAGCGATGAGAGTCTCTGGAGCTCCTACGAGCAGTACTTC. This encodes CASSDESLWSSYEQYF. The gene calls are TRBV21-1 and TRBJ2-7; the table's D call, TRBD2, was not checked against the DNA. TRBV21-1 is annotated as a pseudogene. The CDR3 covers 16 residues.

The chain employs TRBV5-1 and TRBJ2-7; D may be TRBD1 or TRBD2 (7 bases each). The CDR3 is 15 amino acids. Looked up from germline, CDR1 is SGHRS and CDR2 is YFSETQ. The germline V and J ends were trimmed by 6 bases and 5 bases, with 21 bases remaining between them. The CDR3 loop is CASTPTGTTFNEQYF. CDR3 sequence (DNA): TGCGCCAGCACCCCGACAGGGACTACGTTCAACGAGCAGTACTTC.

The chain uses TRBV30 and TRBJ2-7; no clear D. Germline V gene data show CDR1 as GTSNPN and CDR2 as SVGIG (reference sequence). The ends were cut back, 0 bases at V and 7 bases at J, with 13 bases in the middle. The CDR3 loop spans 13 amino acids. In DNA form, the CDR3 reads TGTGCCTGGAGTGTACGGAACCCCTGGGAGCAGTACTTC. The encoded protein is CAWSVRNPWEQYF.

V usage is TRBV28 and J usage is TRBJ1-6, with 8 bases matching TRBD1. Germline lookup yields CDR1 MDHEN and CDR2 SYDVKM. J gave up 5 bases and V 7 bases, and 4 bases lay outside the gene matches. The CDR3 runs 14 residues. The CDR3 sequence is CASTQGQDNSPLHF. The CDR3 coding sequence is TGTGCCAGCACCCAGGGACAGGATAATTCACCCCTCCACTTT.

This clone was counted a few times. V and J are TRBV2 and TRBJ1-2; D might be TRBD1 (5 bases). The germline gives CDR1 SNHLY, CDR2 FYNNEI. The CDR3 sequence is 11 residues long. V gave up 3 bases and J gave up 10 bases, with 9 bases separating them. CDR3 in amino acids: CASSEWDLYTF. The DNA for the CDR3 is TGTGCCAGCAGTGAGTGGGACCTCTACACCTTC.

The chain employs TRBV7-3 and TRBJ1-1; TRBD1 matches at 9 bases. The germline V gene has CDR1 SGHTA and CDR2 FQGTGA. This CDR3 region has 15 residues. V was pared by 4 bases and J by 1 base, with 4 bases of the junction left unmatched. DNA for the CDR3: TGTGCCAGCAGCTCGACGGGACAGGGGAACACTGAAGCTTTCTTT. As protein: CASSSTGQGNTEAFF.

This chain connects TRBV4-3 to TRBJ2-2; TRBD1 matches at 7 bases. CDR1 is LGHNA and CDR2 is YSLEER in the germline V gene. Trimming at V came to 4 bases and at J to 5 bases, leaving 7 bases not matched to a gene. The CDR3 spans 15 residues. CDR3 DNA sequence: TGCGCCAGCAGCCCGGGGACAGTCTTTACCGGGGAGCTGTTTTTT. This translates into CASSPGTVFTGELFF.

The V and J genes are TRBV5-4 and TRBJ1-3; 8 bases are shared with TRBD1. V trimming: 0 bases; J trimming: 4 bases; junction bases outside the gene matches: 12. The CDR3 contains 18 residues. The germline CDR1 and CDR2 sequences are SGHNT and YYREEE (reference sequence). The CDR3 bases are TGTGCCAGCAGCTTGGCCGGACAGGGAGGTCTCTCCGGAAACACCATATATTTT. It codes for CASSLAGQGGLSGNTIYF.

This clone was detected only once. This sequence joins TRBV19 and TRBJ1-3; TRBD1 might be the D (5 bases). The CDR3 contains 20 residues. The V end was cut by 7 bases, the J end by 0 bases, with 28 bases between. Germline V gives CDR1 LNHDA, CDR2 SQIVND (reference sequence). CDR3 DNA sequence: TGTGCCAGTACCATACAACCCGGGACCTTAGCCGGGCTCTCTGGAAACACCATATATTTT. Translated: CASTIQPGTLAGLSGNTIYF.

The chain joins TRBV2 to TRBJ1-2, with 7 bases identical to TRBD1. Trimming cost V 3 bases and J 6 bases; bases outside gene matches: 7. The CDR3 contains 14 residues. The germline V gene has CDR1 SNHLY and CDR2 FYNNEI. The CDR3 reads CASSDPGTAHGYTF. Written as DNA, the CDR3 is TGTGCCAGCAGTGACCCCGGGACAGCTCATGGCTACACCTTC.

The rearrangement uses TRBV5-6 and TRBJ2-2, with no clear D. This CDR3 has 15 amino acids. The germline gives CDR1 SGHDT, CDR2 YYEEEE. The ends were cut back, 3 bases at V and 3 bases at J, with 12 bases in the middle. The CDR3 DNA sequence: TGTGCCAGCAGCTATGGGGATCCCGACACCGGGGAGCTGTTTTTT. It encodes CASSYGDPDTGELFF.

In DNA, the CDR3 is TGTGCCAGCACTCCAGAGGGGGGCACAGATACGCAGTATTTT. The encoded protein is CASTPEGGTDTQYF. The rearrangement uses TRBV28 and TRBJ2-3, with D maybe TRBD1 (6 bases). The CDR3 is 14 amino acids. The V gene's germline CDR1 is MDHEN and CDR2 SYDVKM. V was trimmed by 7 bases and J by 1 base, leaving 12 bases between them.

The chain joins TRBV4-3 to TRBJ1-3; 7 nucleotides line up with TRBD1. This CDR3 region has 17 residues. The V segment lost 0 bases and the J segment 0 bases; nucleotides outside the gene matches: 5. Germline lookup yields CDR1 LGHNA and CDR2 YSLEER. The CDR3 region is CASSQDRDRYSGNTIYF. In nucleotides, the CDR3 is TGCGCCAGCAGCCAAGATAGGGACAGATACTCTGGAAACACCATATATTTT.